Below, 6 T cell receptor beta chains from the same sample are listed, as sequenced in a study of blood T cell repertoires in COVID-19. The assay was immunoSEQ multiplex PCR, and TCRdb's table has in-frame clones only and misses some. The data show approximately 450,000 clones, 70% to 90% seen once. The sequenced sample was PBMCs or T cells enriched from blood (not recorded which). The receptors were sampled from a woman aged 18-29 years with acute COVID-19.

J is TRBJ1-6 and V is TRBV6-5, with D possibly being TRBD1 (5 bases). V lost 2 bases and J lost 3, with 5 bases in between. The V gene's germline CDR1 is MNHEY and CDR2 SVGAGI. The CDR3 has 14 amino acids. CDR3 nucleotide sequence: TGTGCCAGCAGTTACGACAGCTATAATTCACCCCTCCACTTT. Encoded protein: CASSYDSYNSPLHF.

CDR3 amino acids: CAWTGLAGVREETQYF. The CDR3 DNA follows: TGTGCCTGGACCGGACTAGCGGGAGTTCGGGAAGAGACCCAGTACTTC. This chain joins TRBV30 and TRBJ2-5; 13 bases line up with TRBD2. Germline-derived CDR1 and CDR2 are GTSNPN and SVGIG (reference sequence). With V trimmed by 4 bases and J by 3 bases, 8 bases remained unmatched. CDR3 length: 16 amino acids. The full variable domain, with the rest looked up from reference TRBV30 and TRBJ2-5, is SQTIHQWPATLVQPVGSPLSLECTVEGTSNPNLYWYRQAAGRGLQLLFYSVGIGQISSEVPQNLSASRPQDRQFILSSKKLLLSDSGFYLCAWTGLAGVREETQYFGPGTRLLVL.

The rearrangement joins TRBV7-2 to TRBJ2-3; possible D gene TRBD2, 5 bases. The CDR3 covers 16 residues. The V end was cut by 1 base, the J end by 2 bases, with 13 bases between. Germline V gene data show CDR1 as SGHTA and CDR2 as FQGNSA. The CDR3 here is CASSLVPRAVTDTQYF. CDR3 in DNA: TGTGCCAGCAGCTTAGTCCCGAGGGCCGTCACAGATACGCAGTATTTT.

This sequence joins TRBV30 and TRBJ2-7, with 8 positions matching TRBD2. After removal of 3 bases from V and 3 bases from J, the junction contained 7 bases not matched to a gene. Germline V lookup: CDR1 GTSNPN, CDR2 SVGIG (reference sequence). The length of the CDR3 is 14 residues. CDR3 region: CAWSRDSGNYEQYF. The DNA for the CDR3 is TGTGCCTGGAGCAGGGATAGCGGGAACTACGAGCAGTACTTC.

The J gene is TRBJ2-5, the V gene TRBV7-6, with D maybe TRBD2 (6 bases). Germline CDR1 reads SGHVS; CDR2 reads FNYEAQ. This CDR3 is built from 15 residues. V gave up 1 base and J gave up 4 bases, with 13 bases separating them. As DNA, the CDR3 is TGTGCCAGCAGCTTAGACGGGAGATCCGGAGAGACCCAGTACTTC. This gives the protein CASSLDGRSGETQYF.

This chain joins TRBV7-2 and TRBJ1-1; D gene unclear. The CDR3 totals 12 residues. The V and J ends lost 3 bases and 0 bases respectively, with 2 bases between them. Germline values: CDR1 SGHTA, CDR2 FQGNSA. Here the CDR3 reads CASSFVNTEAFF. CDR3 sequence (DNA): TGTGCCAGCAGCTTCGTGAACACTGAAGCTTTCTTT.